Presented here are 2 T cell receptor beta chains from one specimen sequenced in a study of cytomegalovirus exposure and HLA in healthy donors. Primers included in the PCR were 60 Vbeta and 13 Jbeta primers. Only in-frame clones appear in the TCRdb table, and some are missing; sequencing was by immunoSEQ multiplex PCR. Of about 120,000 clones listed, 80% are singletons. Material for sequencing was PBMCs. The source is a man aged 25-40 years in good health and CMV-seropositive.

This clone was seen more than once but under ten times. V and J are TRBV7-3 and TRBJ2-3; the D gene is possibly TRBD2 (6 bases). In germline, CDR1 is SGHTA, CDR2 FQGTGA. V lost 1 base and J lost 6, with 20 bases in between. The CDR3 runs 17 residues. The CDR3 DNA is TGTGCCAGCAGCTTAAGGGGACTTGGGAGTGGTTCGGATACGCAGTATTTT. As protein: CASSLRGLGSGSDTQYF.

The rearrangement joins TRBV2 to TRBJ1-6; no clear D. V was trimmed by 7 bases and J by 9 bases, leaving 10 bases between them. This CDR3 spans 12 amino acids. CDR1 and CDR2 from the germline V gene are SNHLY and FYNNEI. The CDR3 bases are TGTGCCAGCACTAGTGAGGTTTCACCCCTCCACTTT. As protein: CASTSEVSPLHF.